This T cell receptor (beta chain) was sequenced in a study of cytomegalovirus exposure and HLA in healthy donors. Study-wide points: Sequencing depth roughly uniform across donors was assumed in presence/absence analyses. Most TCRs appeared rarely, but some public TCRs recurred in many donors. High specificity and sensitivity for cytomegalovirus status were reported for the classifier.

To note about this clone: As yet, its antigen is unknown.

Each donor's status was that of a healthy bone marrow donor. Germline CDR1 reads ENHRY; CDR2 reads SYGVKD. Trimming pared 6 bases from V and 0 bases from J, leaving 18 bases between. The CDR3 runs to 16 residues. PCR involved 60 Vbeta and 13 Jbeta primers. Profiling relied on immunoSEQ multiplex PCR, and the TCRdb table lists in-frame clones only, not all of them. The table has more than 90,000 clones, just under 70% seen once. Sequencing was done on a sample of PBMCs. The rearrangement links TRBV10-3 to TRBJ2-7; weak D call: TRBD1 (6 bases). The TCR sequence derives from a man under 40 in good health and CMV-seropositive. CDR3 region: CAIRGSDRRSSYEQYF. In nucleotides, the CDR3 is TGTGCCATCAGGGGTTCAGACAGGCGAAGCTCCTACGAGCAGTACTTC.